Below, 19 T cell receptor beta chains from the same sample are listed, as sequenced in a study of tumor and adjacent non-tumor tissue in lung cancer. No cell sorting was done before RNA was extracted from the tissue. This non-tumor lung sample came from over 3 cm beyond the tumor edge. A modified ARM-PCR protocol with three rounds of nested PCR amplified TCRbeta. TCRdb reanalysed the multiplex PCR reads using MiXCR and keeps one entry per CDR3 protein. The sample consists of 50,000 to 60,000 distinct CDR3 sequences, 74% of them appearing once. The specimen was distant non-tumor lung tissue. The receptors were sampled from a woman aged 55-70 years with non-small cell lung cancer.

On this clonotype: Its ends do not fully match the called genes, so a read error is possible. The chain is built from TRBV6-4 and TRBJ2-2; possibly TRBD2 for D (5 bases). Germline V gene data show CDR1 as MRHNA and CDR2 as SNTAGT. The CDR3 is made up of 15 amino acids. The CDR3 loop reads CASSPQLENIGEPFF. The CDR3 DNA reads as TGTGCCAGCAGTCCCCAGCTAGAGAACATCGGGGAGCCGTTTTTT.

About this clonotype: The junction and the germline gene differ at one end; a read error may be behind it. This chain uses TRBV4-3 with TRBJ2-2, with a tentative D call TRBD2 (5 bases). The CDR3 sequence is 16 residues long. The germline V gene has CDR1 LGHNA and CDR2 YSLEER. The CDR3 is CVSSQDWNEITGELFF. DNA for the CDR3: TGCGTCAGCAGCCAAGATTGGAACGAAATCACCGGGGAACTGTTTTTT.

The sample holds one count of this clonotype. This may stem from a read error, because a much larger clone lies one nucleotide away. The final CDR3 position lacks the conserved phenylalanine or tryptophan, pointing to a likely read error. The chain recombines TRBV7-9 with TRBJ2-1; TRBD2 aligns across 10 bases. The germline V gene encodes CDR1 SEHNR and CDR2 FQNEAQ (reference sequence). The CDR3 is 15 amino acids. J was trimmed by 5 bases and V by 1 base; bases with no gene match: 2. This chain's CDR3 is CASSLGLAGDNEQFL. The DNA of the CDR3 is TGTGCCAGCAGCTTAGGACTAGCGGGCGACAATGAGCAGTTCTTA.

Worth noting for this clonotype: No conserved phenylalanine or tryptophan ends this CDR3, so it is likely a read error. V and J are TRBV4-3 and TRBJ1-5; D is ambiguous. The CDR3 has 14 residues. Germline V CDR1 and CDR2: LGHNA, YSLEER. CDR3 coding DNA: TGCACCAGCAGCCAAGATCGTGGCAATCAGCCCCAGCATTAT. Amino acid sequence: CTSSQDRGNQPQHY.

About this clonotype: A read error may account for a junction end that differs from germline. The chain recombines TRBV6-1 with TRBJ1-6, with TRBD1 matching over 8 bases. CDR1 is MNHNS, CDR2 SASEGT, per germline. This CDR3 has 15 amino acids. The CDR3 bases are TGTGTCAGCACTGCGGCAGGGGGCGTTTATTCACCCCTCCACTTT. As protein: CVSTAAGGVYSPLHF.

As to this clonotype: A read error may produce the germline difference seen at one junction end. The CDR3 loop reads CAWSVRGDRDTDAFF. DNA of the CDR3: TGTGCCTGGAGTGTACGTGGGGACAGGGACACTGATGCTTTCTTT. The gene calls are TRBV30 and TRBJ1-1; 9 nucleotides line up with TRBD1. The CDR3 has 15 residues. CDR1 and CDR2 from the germline V gene are GTSNPN and SVGIG (reference sequence).

This clonotype showed up just once. One end of the junction does not line up with germline, which may come from a read error. This chain links TRBV30 with TRBJ2-3; D is perhaps TRBD1 (6 bases). Germline V gene lookup returns CDR1 GTSNPN and CDR2 SVGIG (reference sequence). The CDR3 loop spans 13 amino acids. CDR3 bases: TGTGTCTGGAGTGGGACAATCCAAGATACGCAGTATTTT. This gives the protein CVWSGTIQDTQYF. The full variable domain, completed using reference TRBV30 and TRBJ2-3, is SQTIHQWPATLVQPVGSPLSLECTVEGTSNPNLYWYRQAAGRGLQLLFYSVGIGQISSEVPQNLSASRPQDRQFILSSKKLLLSDSGFYLCVWSGTIQDTQYFGPGTRLTVL.

This clonotype was observed a handful of times. The CDR3 carries no conserved terminal phenylalanine or tryptophan, so it likely arises from a read error. CDR3 DNA sequence: TGTGCCAGCAGCCAAGGGACAGGGGACATGGAAAAACTGTTTATT. Translated: CASSQGTGDMEKLFI. The chain joins TRBV4-2 to TRBJ1-4; the match to TRBD1 covers 9 bases. The CDR3 runs to 15 residues. Looked up from germline, CDR1 is LGHNA and CDR2 is YNFKEQ. Trimming removed 1 base from V and 8 bases from J; junction bases left unmatched: 5.

This clonotype appeared a single time. The chain combines TRBV11-2 with TRBJ2-3; D gene unclear. The length of the CDR3 is 12 residues. CDR1 is SGHAT and CDR2 is FQNNGV in the germline V gene. The germline V and J ends were trimmed by 2 bases and 15 bases, with 15 bases remaining between them. The CDR3 spells CASSLNADTPYF. The CDR3 nucleotides read TGTGCCAGCAGCTTAAATGCAGATACGCCATATTTT.

This clonotype appeared once. A much larger clone differs by one base, so this may be a read error. This rearrangement joins TRBV24-1 to TRBJ1-1; the D gene is possibly TRBD1 (6 bases). The germline CDR1 and CDR2 sequences are KGHDR and SFDVKD. V was clipped by 0 bases and J by 6 bases, with 37 bases between them. The CDR3 sequence is 23 residues long. In DNA form, the CDR3 reads TGTGCCACCAGTGATTTGAGGGTCTGGGGGGCTTCGGTGGTGAGAGGAAACTCGGCTGAAGCTTTCTTT. Protein: CATSDLRVWGASVVRGNSAEAFF.

Notes on this clonotype: A read error may account for a junction end that differs from germline. The rearrangement joins TRBV6-5 to TRBJ1-1; 7 nucleotides align to TRBD1. The CDR3 length is 13 residues. CDR1 is MNHEY, CDR2 SVGAGI, per germline. CDR3 DNA sequence: TGTGCCAGCAGTTGCAGGGGGAACACTGAAGCTTTATTT. This codes for CASSCRGNTEALF.

In regard to this clonotype: One end of the junction is discordant with germline, which a read error may explain. The V and J genes are TRBV4-2 and TRBJ2-1, with D possibly being TRBD2 (5 bases). The CDR3 is made up of 13 amino acids. Germline values: CDR1 LGHNA, CDR2 YNFKEQ. The CDR3 protein is CASNQRFGDEQFF. Here the CDR3 DNA reads TGTGCCAGCAACCAACGTTTCGGGGATGAGCAGTTTTTC.

V gene TRBV29-1 combines with J gene TRBJ1-5, with D uncertain. CDR1 and CDR2 from the germline V gene are SQVTM and ANQGSEA. The ends were cut back, 6 bases at V and 4 bases at J, with 16 bases in the middle. The CDR3 loop spans 14 amino acids. Written as DNA, the CDR3 is TGCAGCGTCAGCCGGGCTGGGGATAATCAGCCCCAGCATTTT. Translated, it gives CSVSRAGDNQPQHF.

Points on this clonotype: Relative to the germline gene, one junction end is altered; a read error may explain this. The chain combines TRBV11-2 with TRBJ2-7, with 10 nucleotides matching TRBD1. Germline V gene data show CDR1 as SGHAT and CDR2 as FQNNGV. This CDR3 has 15 amino acids. CDR3 nucleotides: TGTGTCAGCTGCTCGGGGACAGGGGTCTTTCACGAGCAATACTTC. It is translated as CVSCSGTGVFHEQYF. Using reference TRBV11-2 and TRBJ2-7 for the parts outside the CDR3, the full variable domain is EAGVAQSPRYKIIEKRQSVAFWCNPISGHATLYWYQQILGQGPKLLIQFQNNGVVDDSQLPKDRFSAERLKGVDSTLKIQPAKLEDSAVYLCVSCSGTGVFHEQYFGPGTRLTVT.

Points on this clonotype: It is likely a read error, because the conserved phenylalanine at the end of the CDR3 is missing. Because the CDR3's place on the DNA is in doubt, the DNA is left out and the CDR3 is given as listed by TCRdb. V gene TRBV21-1 combines with J gene TRBJ2-7; the table's D call TRBD2 went unverified against the DNA. TRBV21-1 constitutes a pseudogene. The CDR3 is 16 amino acids in total, end residues counted. CDR3 protein: CASSKGRWGSWYEQYL.

J is TRBJ1-2 and V is TRBV29-1; D gene unclear. Germline assignment: CDR1 SQVTM and CDR2 ANQGSEA. The V gene lost 8 bases and the J gene lost 5 bases, with 15 bases spanning the gap. CDR3 size: 12 residues. CDR3 region: CSIRTGKYGYTF. The CDR3 DNA reads TGCAGCATTCGGACGGGGAAATATGGCTACACCTTC.

This clonotype was seen at least ten times. The rearrangement links TRBV4-1 to TRBJ1-1, with a tentative D call TRBD1 (5 bases). The CDR3 is 15 residues long. V was clipped by 7 bases and J by 2 bases, with 17 bases between them. The germline gives CDR1 MGHRA, CDR2 YSYEKL. DNA of the CDR3: TGCGCCAGCAAATTGACAGAACTATCTAACACTGAAGCTTTCTTT. The encoded protein is CASKLTELSNTEAFF.

This clonotype came up once. Likely a read error: the CDR3 ends without its conserved phenylalanine or tryptophan. The chain has TRBV10-2 and TRBJ1-6, with D perhaps TRBD1 (6 bases). From germline, CDR1 is WSHSY and CDR2 SAAADI. Trimming shortened V by 4 bases and J by 0 bases, and 16 bases separated the two germline ends. The CDR3 length is 18 residues. Written as DNA, the CDR3 is TGCGCCAGCAGTGGCGCTCAACAGGGAAGCTCCTATAATTCACCCCTCCACGTT. Amino acid sequence: CASSGAQQGSSYNSPLHV.

In its sample, this clonotype was seen a few times. The junction and the germline gene differ at one end; a read error may be behind it. This sequence joins TRBV6-2 or TRBV6-3 and TRBJ2-2; 12 bases are shared with TRBD2. The germline V gene has CDR1 MNHEY and CDR2 SVGEGT. This CDR3 has 18 amino acids. CDR3 in amino acids: CASSYSRTSGALVGEPFF. CDR3 in DNA: TGTGCTAGCAGTTACTCGAGGACTAGCGGGGCATTAGTCGGGGAGCCGTTTTTT.